A single sample is the source of the 20 T cell receptor beta chains below, sequenced in a study of cytomegalovirus exposure and HLA in healthy donors. The study ran its PCR with 60 Vbeta and 13 Jbeta primers. Some clones are missing from TCRdb's copy, which holds only in-frame ones; the method was immunoSEQ multiplex PCR. The sample has 150,000 to 200,000 clones, 78% seen once. The specimen was PBMCs. The receptors derive from a woman in her thirties in good health and CMV-seropositive.

This chain joins TRBV5-6 and TRBJ1-2; D not certain. V lost 0 bases and J lost 7, with 10 bases in between. CDR1 SGHDT and CDR2 YYEEEE come from the germline V gene. The CDR3 contains 13 residues. The CDR3 here is CASSLGSSGGYTF. CDR3 coding DNA: TGTGCCAGCAGCTTGGGGAGCAGCGGTGGCTACACCTTC. Full variable domain (missing parts from reference TRBV5-6 and TRBJ1-2): DAGVTQSPTHLIKTRGQQVTLRCSPKSGHDTVSWYQQALGQGPQFIFQYYEEEERQRGNFPDRFSGHQFPNYSSELNVNALLLGDSALYLCASSLGSSGGYTFGSGTRLTVV.

The count of this clone is one. The chain employs TRBV18 and TRBJ2-5, with D perhaps matching TRBD1 (7 bases). Germline V gene lookup returns CDR1 KGHSH and CDR2 LQKENI. The CDR3 consists of 17 residues. V was trimmed by 5 bases and J by 7 bases, leaving 26 bases between them. CDR3 nucleotides: TGTGCCAGCTCATCTGAGGGGGCGCGGGGCTACCTGGGGACCCAGTACTTC. This codes for CASSSEGARGYLGTQYF.

This clone was counted a single time. This chain joins TRBV28 and TRBJ2-3; D remains ambiguous. This CDR3 has 12 residues. The germline gives CDR1 MDHEN, CDR2 SYDVKM. The V gene lost 6 bases and the J gene lost 9 bases, with 13 bases spanning the gap. The DNA of the CDR3 is TGTGCCAGCAGGCCCGAGGCGAAAACGCAGTATTTT. Translation: CASRPEAKTQYF.

The rearrangement links TRBV5-1 to TRBJ2-7; weak D call: TRBD2 (6 bases). CDR3 length equals 12 residues. Trimming stripped 0 bases from V and 8 bases from J, with 9 bases between. From germline, CDR1 is SGHRS and CDR2 YFSETQ. The chain's CDR3 is CASSLAGRKQYF. In nucleotides, the CDR3 is TGCGCCAGCAGCTTGGCAGGGAGGAAGCAGTACTTC.

The chain uses TRBV19 and TRBJ2-7; TRBD1 matches at 10 bases. CDR3 length: 15 residues. Germline assignment: CDR1 LNHDA and CDR2 SQIVND (reference sequence). V was clipped by 3 bases and J by 4 bases; unmatched bases: 6. CDR3 region: CASSISGTGAYEQYF. In DNA form, the CDR3 reads TGTGCCAGTAGTATTAGTGGGACAGGGGCATACGAGCAGTACTTC. Full variable domain (missing parts from reference TRBV19 and TRBJ2-7): DGGITQSPKYLFRKEGQNVTLSCEQNLNHDAMYWYRQDPGQGLRLIYYSQIVNDFQKGDIAEGYSVSREKKESFPLTVTSAQKNPTAFYLCASSISGTGAYEQYFGPGTRLTVT.

The CDR3 region has the DNA TGTGCCAGCAGCCAAGAGAGCGCAACCCGGCCTTGGGAAGAGACCCAGTACTTC. It codes for CASSQESATRPWEETQYF. The V and J genes are TRBV4-2 and TRBJ2-5; D is ambiguous. V was shortened by 0 bases and J by 3 bases, with 20 bases between the two germline ends. CDR3 length equals 18 residues. Germline V gene sequence: CDR1 LGHNA, CDR2 YNFKEQ.

The chain links TRBV18 to TRBJ1-2; the D gene is possibly TRBD1 (5 bases). The CDR3 has 14 residues. With 4 bases removed from V and 1 base from J, the gap between germline ends came to 10 bases. Germline V gene sequence: CDR1 KGHSH, CDR2 LQKENI. This chain's CDR3 is CASSRGESNYGYTF. As DNA, the CDR3 is TGTGCCAGCTCACGGGGGGAGAGTAACTATGGCTACACCTTC.

The gene calls are TRBV5-6 and TRBJ1-4; D perhaps matches TRBD1 (6 bases). V was pared by 8 bases and J by 6 bases, with 23 bases between. The germline V gene encodes CDR1 SGHDT and CDR2 YYEEEE. The CDR3 is made up of 16 amino acids. CDR3 amino acids: CASSGWDTSQYEKLFF. CDR3 DNA sequence: TGTGCCAGTTCGGGGTGGGACACTTCCCAGTATGAAAAACTGTTTTTT.

The J gene is TRBJ1-2, the V gene TRBV25-1; TRBD1 matches 9 bases. The germline V gene encodes CDR1 MGHDK and CDR2 SYGVNS. The CDR3 consists of 14 residues. The V gene end was trimmed by 7 bases and the J gene end by 4 bases; junction bases not matched to a gene: 7. In DNA, the CDR3 is TGTGCCAGCAAGGAACAGGGGGCGGGCTATGGCTACACCTTC. Translation gives CASKEQGAGYGYTF.

The count of this clone is one. CDR3 nucleotide sequence: TGTGCCAGCAGCCAAGATGGAGCGGGAAACTATGGCTACACCTTC. It translates to CASSQDGAGNYGYTF. The chain carries TRBV4-2 and TRBJ1-2, with no clear D. Germline lookup yields CDR1 LGHNA and CDR2 YNFKEQ. V lost 0 bases and J 2 bases, leaving 10 bases between the germline ends. This CDR3 has 15 amino acids.

This chain connects TRBV6-1 to TRBJ1-5, with D possibly matching TRBD1 (5 bases). The CDR3 has 12 residues. The germline V gene has CDR1 MNHNS and CDR2 SASEGT. V lost 7 bases to trimming and J lost 6 bases, with 10 bases between them. CDR3 sequence: CASTGGSQPQHF. The CDR3 bases are TGTGCCAGCACGGGGGGGAGTCAGCCCCAGCATTTT.

V gene TRBV4-2 combines with J gene TRBJ2-5; D might be TRBD2 (6 bases). This CDR3 contains 16 residues. Per the germline V gene, CDR1 is LGHNA and CDR2 is YNFKEQ. Trimming left V 3 bases short and J 4 bases short, with 18 bases between. CDR3 residues: CASSHLTGAGIETQYF. The CDR3 nucleotides are TGTGCCAGCAGCCATTTAACCGGGGCGGGGATAGAGACCCAGTACTTC.

The rearrangement uses TRBV5-1 and TRBJ1-1; D is ambiguous. Germline V gene sequence: CDR1 SGHRS, CDR2 YFSETQ. V was pared by 3 bases and J by 3 bases, with 12 bases between. CDR3 length: 14 residues. The DNA for the CDR3 is TGCGCCAGCAGCTCGTGGGCTCTCGACACTGAAGCTTTCTTT. This translates into CASSSWALDTEAFF.

This clone was found once. The CDR3 is CASSYSREAYEQYF. The CDR3 DNA is TGTGCCAGCAGTTACTCGCGGGAGGCCTACGAGCAGTACTTC. V gene TRBV6-5 combines with J gene TRBJ2-7; 8 nucleotides agree with TRBD2. This CDR3 is 14 amino acids long. Germline values: CDR1 MNHEY, CDR2 SVGAGI. V was clipped by 0 bases and J by 2 bases; unmatched bases: 0.

This clone was detected only once. The chain links TRBV5-4 to TRBJ1-2; 8 positions match TRBD1. The trim removed 1 base at V and 7 bases at J, leaving 6 bases unmatched. This CDR3 has 14 residues. Per germline, CDR1 SGHNT and CDR2 YYREEE (reference sequence). The CDR3 bases are TGTGCCAGCAGCTTGCTGGACAGGGCGTTTGGCTACACCTTC. Translated, it gives CASSLLDRAFGYTF.

The gene calls are TRBV2 and TRBJ2-7; D is possibly TRBD2 (6 bases). CDR1 and CDR2 (germline): SNHLY, FYNNEI. V was pared by 8 bases and J by 8 bases, with 16 bases between. This CDR3 is built from 12 residues. CDR3 nucleotides: TGTGCCAGCCGGGAGACCACAGCGAAGCAGTACTTC. Amino acids: CASRETTAKQYF.

V usage is TRBV6-6 and J usage is TRBJ1-1; weak D call: TRBD1 (5 bases). The V and J ends lost 7 bases and 11 bases respectively, with 17 bases between them. Per the germline V gene, CDR1 is MNHNY and CDR2 is SVGAGI (reference sequence). CDR3 length: 12 residues. The chain's CDR3 is CASTPLGQGAFF. CDR3 DNA: TGTGCCAGCACCCCGCTGGGGCAGGGCGCTTTCTTT.

The chain combines TRBV5-1 with TRBJ1-3; D remains ambiguous. Germline V CDR1 and CDR2: SGHRS, YFSETQ. The CDR3 is 15 residues long. The germline V and J ends were trimmed by 3 bases and 0 bases, with 10 bases remaining between them. CDR3 DNA: TGCGCCAGCAGCTCAGGCTTCCCCTCTGGAAACACCATATATTTT. Protein: CASSSGFPSGNTIYF.

The chain employs TRBV19 and TRBJ1-1; TRBD1 agrees at 10 bases. Trimming removed 5 bases from V and 3 bases from J; junction bases left unmatched: 9. The V gene's germline CDR1 is LNHDA and CDR2 SQIVND (reference sequence). The CDR3 has 16 amino acids. CDR3 region: CASSVGTGVTHTEAFF. In nucleotides, the CDR3 is TGTGCCAGTAGTGTCGGGACAGGGGTTACCCACACTGAAGCTTTCTTT.

The chain uses TRBV27 and TRBJ2-3; perhaps TRBD2 as D (6 bases). Trimming pared 3 bases from V and 3 bases from J, leaving 13 bases between. The CDR3 totals 15 residues. Per the germline V gene, CDR1 is MNHEY and CDR2 is SMNVEV (reference sequence). The CDR3 is CASSLGLSMTDTQYF. The CDR3, as DNA: TGTGCCAGCAGTTTGGGACTGTCGATGACAGATACGCAGTATTTT.